This T cell receptor beta chain was observed in a study of monozygotic twins with inflammatory bowel disease. TCRdb reprocessed the 5' RACE reads and stores each CDR3 protein as one record, lacking DNA. The sample table includes about 330,000 distinct CDR3 sequences. Per the germline V gene, CDR1 is MGHRA and CDR2 is YSYEKL. The CDR3 runs to 17 residues. Sequenced input: blood. V and J are TRBV4-1 and TRBJ2-7; TCRdb calls TRBD2, which cannot be checked without DNA. This receptor was identified in a human donor with ulcerative colitis or Crohn's disease, or a healthy co-twin of an affected twin (not recorded which). This CDR3 reads CASSQLAGIIPMNEQYF.